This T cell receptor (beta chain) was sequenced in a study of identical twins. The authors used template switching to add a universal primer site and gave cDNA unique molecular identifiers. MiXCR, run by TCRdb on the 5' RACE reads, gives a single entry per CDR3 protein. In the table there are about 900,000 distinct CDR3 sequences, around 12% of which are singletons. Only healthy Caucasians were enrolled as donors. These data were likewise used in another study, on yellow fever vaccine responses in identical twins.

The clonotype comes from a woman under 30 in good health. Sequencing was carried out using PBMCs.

CDR3 residues: CARGLGPSGEQFF. The CDR3 bases are TGTGCCAGGGGCCTGGGGCCTAGCGGTGAGCAGTTCTTC. V and J are TRBV5-5 and TRBJ2-1; TRBD2 matches at 7 bases. The length of the CDR3 is 13 residues. J lost 9 bases, V lost 8 bases, and 11 bases had no gene match. Germline V gives CDR1 SGHKS, CDR2 YYEKEE (reference sequence).